The T cell receptor beta chain described here comes from a study of blood T cells in healthy people across ages. V shed 1 base and J shed 8 bases, with 20 bases lying between them. In germline, CDR1 is MGHRA, CDR2 YSYEKL. The CDR3 extends over 17 amino acids. General study findings and limits: Without sorted subsets, naive and antigen-experienced compartments could not be conclusively compared. The fall in TCR beta diversity per million T cells was roughly linear with age. Long-lived donors had more naive CD4+ cells and higher diversity than aged donors. As naive T cell percentage varied, TCR beta diversity correlated strongly with it.

As concerns this clonotype: Its target is not known.

Then a second PCR, running roughly 7 to 11 cycles, was carried out with a sample-barcoded 5' primer and a J-beta primer mix. Via MiXCR, TCRdb re-called the 5' RACE reads, giving one row per CDR3 protein. The sample lists hundreds of thousands of distinct CDR3 sequences, 48% occurring once. Sequenced material: blood. This chain joins TRBV4-1 and TRBJ1-4; D unclear. This TCR came from a man aged 30-40 years in good health. The CDR3 reads CASSQGQFPPSREKLFF. DNA of the CDR3: TGCGCCAGCAGCCAAGGGCAGTTCCCTCCAAGCAGGGAAAAACTGTTTTTT.